What follows are 20 T cell receptor beta chains derived from one specimen sequenced in a study of Graves' ophthalmopathy and Graves' hyperthyroidism. As the template, RNA transcripts were used to amplify TCR beta CDR3 regions. First-round RT-PCR with HTBI primers preceded a second-round multiplex PCR. TCRdb reprocessed the multiplex PCR reads via MiXCR and lists one record per CDR3 protein. Found here are 220,000 or so distinct CDR3 sequences, about 22% of them singletons; the top ten hold roughly 45%. What was sequenced was peripheral blood. Receptors were obtained from a woman between 50 and 59 years old with Graves' ophthalmopathy.

This chain links TRBV27 with TRBJ2-5; D call uncertain. The CDR3 consists of 12 residues. V was pared by 3 bases and J by 5 bases, with 7 bases between. Germline assignment: CDR1 MNHEY and CDR2 SMNVEV (reference sequence). CDR3: CASSFDGETQYF. For the CDR3, the DNA is TGTGCCAGCAGTTTCGATGGGGAGACCCAGTACTTC.

Many counts were recorded for this clonotype. This chain connects TRBV7-2 to TRBJ1-2; 9 nucleotides align to TRBD1. Per germline, CDR1 SGHTA and CDR2 FQGNSA. Germline trimming cut 5 bases from V and 4 bases from J; bases unmatched to any gene: 8. The CDR3 runs 15 residues. Written as DNA, the CDR3 is TGTGCCAGCAGCCCAGAAGCGGGACAGGGCTATGGCTACACCTTC. Protein product: CASSPEAGQGYGYTF.

The chain joins TRBV29-1 to TRBJ1-2; weak D call: TRBD1 (6 bases). Looked up from germline, CDR1 is SQVTM and CDR2 is ANQGSEA. V gave up 5 bases and J gave up 7 bases, with 11 bases separating them. The CDR3 contains 11 residues. CDR3 residues: CSVPRGGGYTF. DNA of the CDR3: TGCAGCGTTCCCAGGGGAGGTGGCTACACCTTC.

About this clonotype itself: Just one base apart from a much larger clone, this may be a read error. The V and J genes are TRBV14 and TRBJ2-7; perhaps TRBD2 as D (5 bases). CDR1 is SGHDN and CDR2 is FVKESK in the germline V gene. V lost 8 bases and J lost 9, with 17 bases in between. The CDR3 contains 12 residues. As DNA, the CDR3 is TGTGCCAGCGGTCTCAGCGGCTGGTCGCAGTACTTC. It translates to CASGLSGWSQYF.

There are many counts of this clonotype. The V gene is TRBV20-1, the J gene TRBJ1-2; D gene unclear. This CDR3 region has 11 residues. Looked up from germline, CDR1 is DFQATT and CDR2 is SNEGSKA (reference sequence). The V end lost 4 bases, the J end lost 2 bases, and 5 bases lay between the germline ends. The CDR3 is CSATGNYGYTF. In DNA, the CDR3 is TGCAGTGCTACTGGGAACTATGGCTACACCTTC.

A few counts support this clonotype. V usage is TRBV28 and J usage is TRBJ1-1, with 7 bases lining up with TRBD1. Germline CDR1 is MDHEN and CDR2 is SYDVKM. V lost 7 bases, J lost 0 bases, and 8 bases stayed unmatched. The CDR3 is 15 amino acids. CDR3 region: CASTVGGPMNTEAFF. In DNA, the CDR3 is TGTGCCAGCACGGTAGGGGGCCCAATGAACACTGAAGCTTTCTTT.

This clonotype was seen repeatedly, ten times or more. A much larger clone sits a single nucleotide away, making a read error possible. The gene calls are TRBV28 and TRBJ2-7, with D perhaps matching TRBD2 (5 bases). The CDR3 loop spans 13 amino acids. Trimming took off 10 bases at V and 6 bases at J, with 19 bases between the two ends. Per germline, CDR1 MDHEN and CDR2 SYDVKM. The CDR3 loop reads CAISSTTRGEQYF. CDR3 nucleotides: TGTGCCATCTCATCAACCACTCGGGGCGAGCAGTACTTC.

In its sample, this clonotype was seen many times. J is TRBJ2-3 and V is TRBV2, with D unresolved. The CDR3 sequence is 13 residues long. CDR1 and CDR2 from the germline V gene are SNHLY and FYNNEI. V lost 7 bases to trimming and J lost 4 bases, with 12 bases between them. Here the CDR3 reads CASKAASADTQYF. The DNA for the CDR3 is TGTGCCAGCAAAGCCGCCAGCGCAGATACGCAGTATTTT. Based on the CDR3 plus reference TRBV2 and TRBJ2-3, the full variable domain is EPEVTQTPSHQVTQMGQEVILRCVPISNHLYFYWYRQILGQKVEFLVSFYNNEISEKSEIFDDQFSVERPDGSNFTLKIRSTKLEDSAMYFCASKAASADTQYFGPGTRLTVL.

This clonotype was seen ten or more times. This rearrangement joins TRBV6-1 to TRBJ2-7; 12 bases are shared with TRBD2. With V trimmed by 6 bases and J by 5 bases, 8 bases remained unmatched. CDR1 and CDR2 (germline): MNHNS, SASEGT. The CDR3 covers 15 residues. The CDR3 DNA reads TGTGCCAGCAGCCGCCCGGGACTAGCGGGCCACGAGCAGTACTTC. It is translated as CASSRPGLAGHEQYF.

This clonotype came up many times. The chain links TRBV12-3 or TRBV12-4 to TRBJ1-5; 9 bases fit TRBD1. The V and J ends lost 3 bases and 4 bases, in that order; junction bases with no gene match: 7. The CDR3 length is 16 residues. The CDR3 spells CASSLKGGQGNQPQHF. The CDR3 DNA follows: TGTGCCAGCAGTTTGAAAGGGGGACAGGGAAATCAGCCCCAGCATTTT.

The chain carries TRBV29-1 and TRBJ2-5; the D gene is possibly TRBD2 (6 bases). The germline V gene encodes CDR1 SQVTM and CDR2 ANQGSEA. The V and J ends lost 7 bases and 2 bases respectively, with 17 bases between them. This CDR3 has 14 residues. The CDR3 DNA is TGCAGCGCGGCTCCGGGGAGGCGTCAAGAGACCCAGTACTTC. This gives the protein CSAAPGRRQETQYF.

This clonotype was detected many times. J is TRBJ1-6 and V is TRBV13, with D possibly being TRBD1 (5 bases). Germline values: CDR1 PRHDT, CDR2 FYEKMQ (reference sequence). V was pared by 3 bases and J by 10 bases, with 13 bases between. This CDR3 has 14 amino acids. CDR3 sequence reads: CASSFRVGSSPLHF. CDR3 DNA: TGTGCCAGCAGCTTCAGGGTTGGGAGCTCACCCCTCCACTTT.

In its sample, this clonotype was seen many times. CDR3 in DNA: TGTGCCAGCACCAGGATCGGCTATGGCTACACCTTC. Encoded protein: CASTRIGYGYTF. The chain links TRBV6-5 to TRBJ1-2; D gene unclear. The V and J ends lost 7 bases and 4 bases respectively, with 10 bases between them. Germline CDR1 reads MNHEY; CDR2 reads SVGAGI. The CDR3 is 12 amino acids.

This clonotype was seen at least ten times. CDR3 nucleotide sequence: TGCAGTGCCGGATCGCCGACACCGAAGGGAGAGACCCAGTACTTC. Amino acid sequence: CSAGSPTPKGETQYF. The chain links TRBV20-1 to TRBJ2-5; D is ambiguous. The CDR3 spans 15 residues. Germline V gene lookup returns CDR1 DFQATT and CDR2 SNEGSKA (reference sequence). Trimming pared 6 bases from V and 4 bases from J, leaving 21 bases between.

This clonotype was observed at least ten times. This sequence joins TRBV28 and TRBJ2-5, with TRBD1 matching over 10 bases. Per germline, CDR1 MDHEN and CDR2 SYDVKM. Trimming at V came to 6 bases and at J to 4 bases, leaving 8 bases not matched to a gene. The CDR3 consists of 15 residues. CDR3 amino acids: CASSDTGTGAETQYF. CDR3 bases: TGTGCCAGCAGCGATACCGGGACAGGGGCAGAGACCCAGTACTTC.

This clonotype was recorded many times. This chain joins TRBV19 and TRBJ1-2; tentative D call: TRBD1 (6 bases). From germline, CDR1 is LNHDA and CDR2 SQIVND (reference sequence). V lost 3 bases to trimming and J lost 7 bases, with 12 bases between them. This CDR3 has 13 amino acids. The CDR3 nucleotides are TGTGCCAGTAGTATTAACAGGGCGAGTGGCTACACCTTC. Amino acids: CASSINRASGYTF. The full variable domain, its missing parts supplied by reference TRBV19 and TRBJ1-2, is DGGITQSPKYLFRKEGQNVTLSCEQNLNHDAMYWYRQDPGQGLRLIYYSQIVNDFQKGDIAEGYSVSREKKESFPLTVTSAQKNPTAFYLCASSINRASGYTFGSGTRLTVV.

This chain links TRBV19 with TRBJ1-2, with a possible D match to TRBD1 (5 bases). V was trimmed by 3 bases and J by 2 bases, leaving 13 bases between them. The CDR3 loop spans 15 amino acids. Germline loops: CDR1 LNHDA, CDR2 SQIVND (reference sequence). CDR3 protein: CASSIPGQGNYGYTF. Here the CDR3 DNA reads TGTGCCAGTAGTATCCCAGGACAAGGAAACTATGGCTACACCTTC.

This clonotype was detected many times. One end of the junction is discordant with germline, which a read error may explain. The V call is TRBV28, the J call TRBJ1-1, with D uncertain. CDR3 length equals 15 residues. Germline CDR1 reads MDHEN; CDR2 reads SYDVKM. This CDR3 reads CASSLWDGSNTEASF. The CDR3 DNA is TGTGCCAGCAGTTTATGGGACGGCTCGAACACTGAAGCTTCCTTT. Full variable domain (missing parts from reference TRBV28 and TRBJ1-1): DVKVTQSSRYLVKRTGEKVFLECVQDMDHENMFWYRQDPGLGLRLIYFSYDVKMKEKGDIPEGYSVSREKKERFSLILESASTNQTSMYLCASSLWDGSNTEASFGQGTRLTVV.

The chain couples TRBV12-3 or TRBV12-4 to TRBJ2-7; D not certain. V shed 5 bases and J shed 3 bases, with 17 bases lying between them. The length of the CDR3 is 15 residues. As DNA, the CDR3 is TGTGCCAGCAGTCCCAGTTTTTCAGAGATCTACGAGCAGTACTTC. This sequence encodes CASSPSFSEIYEQYF.

This clonotype was seen many times. This chain uses TRBV28 with TRBJ2-3; D may be TRBD2 (6 bases). The germline V and J ends were trimmed by 2 bases and 4 bases, with 19 bases remaining between them. The length of the CDR3 is 17 residues. Germline lookup yields CDR1 MDHEN and CDR2 SYDVKM. CDR3 protein: CASSLTPAGLEADTQYF. Written as DNA, the CDR3 is TGTGCCAGCAGTTTAACCCCGGCGGGACTGGAGGCAGATACGCAGTATTTT.